These 16 T cell receptor beta chains were sequenced from one sample in a study of T cell repertoires in cytomegalovirus infection. TCRdb passed the reads through MiXCR, listing each CDR3 protein once. The table has about 80,000 distinct CDR3 sequences, about 4% seen once. Sequenced: PBMCs. All receptors come from a human donor in good health (CMV status not recorded). Some clones in this sample may be carry-over from other donors' samples.

This clonotype was picked up many times. This chain links TRBV11-3 with TRBJ1-1; no clear D. Germline V CDR1 and CDR2: SGHNT, YENEEA. The V and J ends lost 4 bases and 4 bases respectively, with 7 bases between them. The CDR3 sequence is 12 residues long. The CDR3 coding sequence is TGTGCCAGCAGCTCAGGTGCCACTGAAGCTTTCTTT. Amino acid sequence: CASSSGATEAFF.

In its sample, this clonotype was seen many times. The chain carries TRBV12-3 or TRBV12-4 and TRBJ1-1; D gene ambiguous. Trimming took 2 bases from V and 5 from J, leaving 15 bases between them. This CDR3 contains 15 residues. For the CDR3, the DNA is TGTGCCAGCAGTTTAACACTCCCGAAGGTGACTGAAGCTTTCTTT. Translating it yields CASSLTLPKVTEAFF.

This clonotype has ten or more counts. This chain joins TRBV4-3 and TRBJ2-2; D unresolved. This CDR3 is built from 16 residues. The V end was cut by 1 base, the J end by 5 bases, with 14 bases between. CDR1 LGHNA and CDR2 YSLEER come from the germline V gene. CDR3: CASSQVLGGETGELFF. The CDR3 nucleotides are TGCGCCAGCAGCCAAGTCCTAGGCGGAGAAACCGGGGAGCTGTTTTTT.

This clonotype was seen at least ten times. The chain combines TRBV5-1 with TRBJ2-2, with a weak D call TRBD1 (6 bases). V dropped 0 bases and J dropped 0 bases, with 9 bases sitting between them. This CDR3 region has 16 residues. The germline gives CDR1 SGHRS, CDR2 YFSETQ. CDR3 bases: TGCGCCAGCAGCTTGGGAGGGACAACGAACACCGGGGAGCTGTTTTTT. This codes for CASSLGGTTNTGELFF.

This clonotype was recorded many times. The rearrangement uses TRBV7-2 and TRBJ1-1; D is uncertain. The CDR3 is 14 residues long. V gave up 2 bases and J gave up 1 base, with 8 bases separating them. CDR1 is SGHTA, CDR2 FQGNSA, per germline. CDR3 in amino acids: CASSLIVGNTEAFF. The CDR3 bases are TGTGCCAGCAGCTTAATCGTCGGGAACACTGAAGCTTTCTTT. Together with reference TRBV7-2 and TRBJ1-1, the CDR3 gives the full variable domain: GAGVSQSPSNKVTEKGKDVELRCDPISGHTALYWYRQSLGQGLEFLIYFQGNSAPDKSGLPSDRFSAERTGGSVSTLTIQRTQQEDSAVYLCASSLIVGNTEAFFGQGTRLTVV.

This clonotype appeared many times. The gene calls are TRBV28 and TRBJ1-2; D gene ambiguous. Germline-derived CDR1 and CDR2 are MDHEN and SYDVKM. The V end was cut by 3 bases, the J end by 4 bases, with 9 bases between. The CDR3 runs to 13 residues. CDR3 nucleotide sequence: TGTGCCAGCAGTTTTAAGGGAATCTATGGCTACACCTTC. Protein product: CASSFKGIYGYTF.

Many counts were recorded for this clonotype. The V call is TRBV12-3 or TRBV12-4, the J call TRBJ1-6; maybe TRBD1 (6 bases). V was cut by 5 bases and J by 14 bases, with 10 bases left in between. This CDR3 has 11 amino acids. The CDR3 here is CASSPGVALHF. CDR3 nucleotides: TGTGCCAGCAGTCCAGGGGTGGCCCTCCACTTT.

This clonotype was seen ten or more times. This chain connects TRBV28 to TRBJ2-5; TRBD2 matches 8 bases. The length of the CDR3 is 14 residues. Germline lookup yields CDR1 MDHEN and CDR2 SYDVKM. Trimming at V came to 7 bases and at J to 5 bases, leaving 9 bases not matched to a gene. The CDR3 here is CASTQTGGAETQYF. The DNA of the CDR3 is TGTGCCAGCACCCAGACCGGGGGGGCCGAGACCCAGTACTTC.

The sample holds many counts of this clonotype. This sequence joins TRBV6-1 and TRBJ2-7; perhaps TRBD2 as D (5 bases). The V gene lost 7 bases and the J gene lost 0 bases, with 16 bases spanning the gap. Germline CDR1 and CDR2: MNHNS and SASEGT. CDR3 length: 15 amino acids. CDR3 region: CASTRDPLSSYEQYF. CDR3 sequence (DNA): TGTGCCAGCACCCGGGATCCTCTTAGCTCCTACGAGCAGTACTTC.

This clonotype came up many times. The CDR3 bases are TGTGCCATCACGGGGGCCGAGGGAGAGACCCAGTACTTC. Encoded protein: CAITGAEGETQYF. The chain is built from TRBV10-3 and TRBJ2-5; D may correspond to TRBD1 or TRBD2 (6 bases each). This CDR3 spans 13 amino acids. Germline CDR1 is ENHRY and CDR2 is SYGVKD. V lost 7 bases and J lost 4, with 13 bases in between.

This clonotype was seen ten or more times. The chain carries TRBV18 and TRBJ2-3; 8 positions agree with TRBD1. The CDR3 contains 15 residues. CDR1 is KGHSH, CDR2 LQKENI, per germline. Trimming at V came to 2 bases and at J to 1 base, leaving 2 bases not matched to a gene. CDR3 in amino acids: CASSPLQGGTDTQYF. DNA of the CDR3: TGTGCCAGCTCACCATTACAGGGGGGCACAGATACGCAGTATTTT.

In its sample, this clonotype was seen many times. The chain joins TRBV7-2 to TRBJ1-3, with 7 bases that match TRBD1. This CDR3 contains 16 residues. V lost 3 bases and J lost 4; bases outside the gene matches: 9. Germline CDR1 and CDR2: SGHTA and FQGNSA. CDR3 DNA: TGTGCCAGCAGCTTTAAGGGGGCGCTTGCCGGAAACACCATATATTTT. This sequence encodes CASSFKGALAGNTIYF. Looking up the rest from reference TRBV7-2 and TRBJ1-3 gives the full variable domain: GAGVSQSPSNKVTEKGKDVELRCDPISGHTALYWYRQSLGQGLEFLIYFQGNSAPDKSGLPSDRFSAERTGGSVSTLTIQRTQQEDSAVYLCASSFKGALAGNTIYFGEGSWLTVV.

This clonotype was seen at least ten times. The chain recombines TRBV7-3 with TRBJ2-1; 8 nucleotides align to TRBD2. The CDR3 is 15 residues long. The J segment lost 6 bases and the V segment lost 5 bases, leaving 9 bases of the junction unmatched. CDR1 is SGHTA and CDR2 is FQGTGA in the germline V gene. The CDR3 spells CASSPGLAPSNEQFF. The CDR3 coding sequence is TGTGCCAGCAGCCCAGGACTAGCTCCATCCAATGAGCAGTTCTTC.

In its sample, this clonotype was seen many times. The CDR3 bases are TGTGCCACCAGTGATCCGCCAGACAATTCACCCCTCCACTTT. Translation: CATSDPPDNSPLHF. The chain links TRBV24-1 to TRBJ1-6; no clear D. The ends were cut back, 3 bases at V and 7 bases at J, with 9 bases in the middle. Germline V gives CDR1 KGHDR, CDR2 SFDVKD. This CDR3 has 14 residues.

In this sample, this clonotype turned up many times. J is TRBJ1-2 and V is TRBV28, with D tentatively TRBD1 (6 bases). The CDR3 has 12 residues. Germline CDR1 MDHEN, CDR2 SYDVKM. The V end lost 8 bases, the J end lost 4 bases, and 11 bases lay between the germline ends. The CDR3 nucleotides read TGTGCCAGCCGAGGACAGCTCTATGGCTACACCTTC. Its protein is CASRGQLYGYTF.

This clonotype showed up many times. The chain employs TRBV29-1 and TRBJ2-5; D remains unclear. The CDR3 is 13 residues long. From germline, CDR1 is SQVTM and CDR2 ANQGSEA. V was cut by 3 bases and J by 4 bases, with 12 bases left in between. The CDR3 region has the DNA TGCAGCGTTGAGGCGAGGCAGGTAGAGACCCAGTACTTC. Its translation is CSVEARQVETQYF.